The entry below describes one TCR beta chain. This specimen comes from a study of blood T cell repertoires in COVID-19. Overall study: Samples of COVID-19 (acute and convalescent) were obtained from the United States, Italy and Spain.

Germline-derived CDR1 and CDR2 are MGHRA and YSYEKL. The CDR3 has 17 residues. Trimming at V came to 7 bases and at J to 0 bases, leaving 13 bases not matched to a gene. Using immunoSEQ multiplex PCR, the repertoire was profiled, and TCRdb retains in-frame clones only, with some absent. The sample lists over 15,000 clones, roughly 81% seen once, with 6.5% to 9% in the top ten. The receptor's source is a man aged 55 to 70 with acute or convalescent COVID-19. What was sequenced was peripheral blood. The V call is TRBV4-1, the J call TRBJ2-3, with 7 bases fitting TRBD1. In nucleotides, the CDR3 is TGCGCCAGCAAGGAAGAGGGGGCCCCGACTAGCACAGATACGCAGTATTTT. It is translated as CASKEEGAPTSTDTQYF.